These 17 T cell receptor beta chains originate from one sample sequenced in a study of cytomegalovirus exposure and HLA in healthy donors (dated by TCRdb to 2016 to 2017). Receptor libraries were prepared by the immunoSEQ multiplex PCR assay. For the multiplex PCR, a mixture combining 60 forward primers for TCR Vbeta segments and 13 reverse primers for TCR Jbeta segments was used. As stored in TCRdb, this immuneACCESS dataset retains in-frame rearrangements with V and J assigned. A fraction of the clones does not appear; measured against another copy, unresolved V genes explain less than half of the discrepancy, and the remainder lacks a known reason. The sample table includes 55,000 to 75,000 clones. Less than 2% of the sample is in the top ten clones. The specimen sequenced was PBMCs. The receptor set was obtained from a woman in her thirties in good health and CMV-seronegative.

V is TRBV5-6 and J is TRBJ2-1, with TRBD2 identical over 10 bases. The J segment lost 3 bases and the V segment lost 0 bases, leaving 0 bases of the junction unmatched. This CDR3 has 15 residues. CDR1 is SGHDT, CDR2 YYEEEE, per germline. The CDR3 nucleotides are TGTGCCAGCAGCTTGGGGACTAGCGGCTACAATGAGCAGTTCTTC. Translated: CASSLGTSGYNEQFF.

CDR3 coding DNA: TGTGCCAGCGGACGACAGGGGGGCCCTAGTGAGCAGTTCTTC. Its protein is CASGRQGGPSEQFF. This rearrangement joins TRBV28 to TRBJ2-1, with 9 positions matching TRBD1. The CDR3 has 14 amino acids. Germline trimming cut 8 bases from V and 9 bases from J; bases unmatched to any gene: 11. The germline V gene encodes CDR1 MDHEN and CDR2 SYDVKM. The variable domain in full, with the rest retrieved from reference TRBV28 and TRBJ2-1, is DVKVTQSSRYLVKRTGEKVFLECVQDMDHENMFWYRQDPGLGLRLIYFSYDVKMKEKGDIPEGYSVSREKKERFSLILESASTNQTSMYLCASGRQGGPSEQFFGPGTRLTVL.

The V and J genes are TRBV27 and TRBJ2-1; 13 bases fit TRBD2. Germline lookup yields CDR1 MNHEY and CDR2 SMNVEV (reference sequence). The CDR3 is 14 residues long. The V gene end was trimmed by 7 bases and the J gene end by 7 bases; junction bases not matched to a gene: 4. The CDR3 loop reads CASTRLAGGNEQFF. The CDR3 DNA sequence: TGTGCCAGCACGAGACTAGCGGGAGGAAATGAGCAGTTCTTC.

The gene calls are TRBV28 and TRBJ2-5; D gene ambiguous. Germline values: CDR1 MDHEN, CDR2 SYDVKM. V lost 2 bases and J 5 bases, leaving 6 bases between the germline ends. The CDR3 length is 12 residues. CDR3 in DNA: TGTGCCAGCAGTTTAGGCCTTGAGACCCAGTACTTC. This translates into CASSLGLETQYF.

The chain joins TRBV7-2 to TRBJ2-7, with 11 positions matching TRBD2. V was clipped by 4 bases and J by 4 bases; unmatched bases: 6. Germline-derived CDR1 and CDR2 are SGHTA and FQGNSA. The length of the CDR3 is 15 residues. CDR3 sequence: CASSSLAGGRYEQYF. In DNA, the CDR3 is TGTGCCAGCAGCTCGTTAGCGGGAGGGAGGTACGAGCAGTACTTC.

The rearrangement uses TRBV6-5 and TRBJ2-7; 8 bases fit TRBD2. CDR3 length: 13 amino acids. Losses at the gene ends were 6 bases for V and 9 bases for J; bases not matched to a gene: 10. Germline lookup yields CDR1 MNHEY and CDR2 SVGAGI. The CDR3 loop is CASSPGLELLQYF. In DNA form, the CDR3 reads TGTGCCAGCAGCCCGGGACTAGAATTGTTGCAGTACTTC.

The chain couples TRBV18 to TRBJ1-1; D is possibly TRBD1 (5 bases). V dropped 6 bases and J dropped 0 bases, with 14 bases sitting between them. The CDR3 is 15 residues long. Germline V CDR1 and CDR2: KGHSH, LQKENI. The chain's CDR3 is CASSLGLSMNTEAFF. DNA for the CDR3: TGTGCCAGCTCCCTGGGACTCTCCATGAACACTGAAGCTTTCTTT.

V is TRBV4-1 and J is TRBJ2-3, with 8 bases lining up with TRBD2. Germline values: CDR1 MGHRA, CDR2 YSYEKL. The CDR3 loop spans 18 amino acids. V lost 0 bases and J lost 0; bases outside the gene matches: 8. Here the CDR3 reads CASSQDRWASGSTDTQYF. In nucleotides, the CDR3 is TGCGCCAGCAGCCAAGATCGGTGGGCTAGCGGGAGCACAGATACGCAGTATTTT.

This chain connects TRBV4-1 to TRBJ2-7, with 9 bases that match TRBD2. CDR1 and CDR2 from the germline V gene are MGHRA and YSYEKL. Trimming cost V 0 bases and J 6 bases; bases outside gene matches: 6. The CDR3 loop spans 15 amino acids. CDR3 sequence (DNA): TGCGCCAGCAGCCAAGATCAAAGCGGGAGGCTCGAGCAGTACTTC. Translated, it gives CASSQDQSGRLEQYF.

This sequence joins TRBV7-6 and TRBJ1-2; TRBD1 is a possible D gene (6 bases). Trimming took off 5 bases at V and 4 bases at J, with 14 bases between the two ends. Germline CDR1 is SGHVS and CDR2 is FNYEAQ. The CDR3 is made up of 14 amino acids. This chain's CDR3 is CASSLEDSPYGYTF. CDR3 bases: TGTGCCAGCAGCCTAGAGGACAGCCCCTATGGCTACACCTTC.

The V and J genes are TRBV27 and TRBJ1-3, with 7 bases aligning to TRBD1. Germline V lookup: CDR1 MNHEY, CDR2 SMNVEV (reference sequence). Trimming removed 6 bases from V and 0 bases from J; junction bases left unmatched: 5. The CDR3 totals 15 residues. The CDR3 DNA sequence: TGTGCCAGCAGCCGAGACAGGGCCTCTGGAAACACCATATATTTT. Amino acids: CASSRDRASGNTIYF.

The gene calls are TRBV20-1 and TRBJ2-7, with D maybe TRBD2 (6 bases). V gave up 7 bases and J gave up 5 bases, with 12 bases separating them. CDR1 and CDR2 from the germline V gene are DFQATT and SNEGSKA (reference sequence). This CDR3 spans 11 amino acids. CDR3 sequence (DNA): TGCAGTGGCGTAGGGAGGAACGAGCAGTACTTC. This translates into CSGVGRNEQYF.

CDR3 loop: CASSLSTGGAETQYF. The CDR3 DNA reads TGTGCCAGCAGTTTATCCACAGGGGGCGCAGAGACCCAGTACTTC. The gene calls are TRBV27 and TRBJ2-5, with 9 bases aligning to TRBD1. The CDR3 has 15 amino acids. From germline, CDR1 is MNHEY and CDR2 SMNVEV (reference sequence). Trimming took 0 bases from V and 4 from J; bases not matched to a gene: 3.

The chain couples TRBV13 to TRBJ2-1, with 7 bases aligning to TRBD2. The CDR3 spans 15 residues. The germline V gene has CDR1 PRHDT and CDR2 FYEKMQ (reference sequence). The V gene end was trimmed by 3 bases and the J gene end by 4 bases; junction bases not matched to a gene: 6. CDR3 protein: CASSFGLVWYNEQFF. The CDR3 DNA is TGTGCCAGCAGCTTCGGACTAGTATGGTACAATGAGCAGTTCTTC.

V usage is TRBV6-5 and J usage is TRBJ2-5; 9 bases match TRBD1. The ends lost 2 bases at V and 5 bases at J; junction bases unmatched: 9. Looked up from germline, CDR1 is MNHEY and CDR2 is SVGAGI. This CDR3 contains 16 residues. CDR3 sequence: CASSYEGTGGLETQYF. The CDR3 region has the DNA TGTGCCAGCAGTTACGAGGGAACAGGGGGCCTCGAGACCCAGTACTTC.

The chain uses TRBV6-5 and TRBJ1-1, with a tentative D call TRBD1 (5 bases). V was trimmed by 6 bases and J by 1 base, leaving 15 bases between them. This CDR3 has 15 amino acids. CDR1 is MNHEY, CDR2 SVGAGI, per germline. CDR3 loop: CASSPPRGWNTEAFF. DNA of the CDR3: TGTGCCAGCAGCCCACCTAGGGGATGGAACACTGAAGCTTTCTTT.

The gene calls are TRBV13 and TRBJ1-2, with TRBD1 as a possible D gene (5 bases). With 1 base removed from V and 1 base from J, the gap between germline ends came to 13 bases. The CDR3 has 16 residues. Germline V gives CDR1 PRHDT, CDR2 FYEKMQ (reference sequence). The chain's CDR3 is CASSLVSNRNNYGYTF. The CDR3 DNA is TGTGCCAGCAGCTTAGTCAGTAACAGGAATAACTATGGCTACACCTTC.